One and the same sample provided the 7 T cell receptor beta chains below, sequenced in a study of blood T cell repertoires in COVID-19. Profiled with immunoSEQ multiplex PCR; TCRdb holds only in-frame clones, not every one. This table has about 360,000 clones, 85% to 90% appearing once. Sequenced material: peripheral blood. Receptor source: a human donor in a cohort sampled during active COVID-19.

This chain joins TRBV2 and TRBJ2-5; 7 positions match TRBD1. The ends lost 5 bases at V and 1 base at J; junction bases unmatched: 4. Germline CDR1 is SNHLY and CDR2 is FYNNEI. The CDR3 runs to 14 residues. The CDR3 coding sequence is TGTGCCAGCAGTCCAGGGACAGCCCAAGAGACCCAGTACTTC. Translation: CASSPGTAQETQYF.

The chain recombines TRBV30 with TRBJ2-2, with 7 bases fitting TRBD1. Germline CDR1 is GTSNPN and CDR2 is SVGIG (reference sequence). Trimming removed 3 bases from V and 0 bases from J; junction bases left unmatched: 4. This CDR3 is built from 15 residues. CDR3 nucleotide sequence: TGTGCCTGGAGCGAGGGACAGACGAACACCGGGGAGCTGTTTTTT. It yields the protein CAWSEGQTNTGELFF.

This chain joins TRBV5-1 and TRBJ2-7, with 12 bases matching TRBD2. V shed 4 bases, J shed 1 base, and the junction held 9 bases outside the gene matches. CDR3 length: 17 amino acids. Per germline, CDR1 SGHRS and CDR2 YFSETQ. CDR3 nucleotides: TGCGCCAGCAGCACGACCTTCACTAGCGGGAGGTCCTACGAGCAGTACTTC. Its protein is CASSTTFTSGRSYEQYF. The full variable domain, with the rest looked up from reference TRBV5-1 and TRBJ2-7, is KAGVTQTPRYLIKTRGQQVTLSCSPISGHRSVSWYQQTPGQGLQFLFEYFSETQRNKGNFPGRFSGRQFSNSRSEMNVSTLELGDSALYLCASSTTFTSGRSYEQYFGPGTRLTVT.

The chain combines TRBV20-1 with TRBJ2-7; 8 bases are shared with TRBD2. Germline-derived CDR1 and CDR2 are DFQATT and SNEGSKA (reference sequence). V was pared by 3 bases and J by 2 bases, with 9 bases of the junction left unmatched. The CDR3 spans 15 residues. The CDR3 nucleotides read TGCAGTGCTAGTCAAGGGCTAGCGGGCCCCTACGAGCAGTACTTC. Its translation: CSASQGLAGPYEQYF.

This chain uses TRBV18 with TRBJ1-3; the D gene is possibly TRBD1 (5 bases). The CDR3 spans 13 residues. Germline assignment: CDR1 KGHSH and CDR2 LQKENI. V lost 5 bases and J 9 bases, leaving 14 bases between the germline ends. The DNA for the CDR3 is TGTGCCAGCTCATCCGGGACTCCCGGCACCATATATTTT. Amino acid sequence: CASSSGTPGTIYF.

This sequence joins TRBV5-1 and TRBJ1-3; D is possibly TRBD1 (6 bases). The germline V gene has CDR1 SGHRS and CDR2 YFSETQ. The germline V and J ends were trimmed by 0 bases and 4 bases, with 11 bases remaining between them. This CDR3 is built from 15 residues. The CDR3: CASSLAGVNGNTIYF. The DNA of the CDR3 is TGCGCCAGCAGCTTGGCAGGGGTCAACGGAAACACCATATATTTT.

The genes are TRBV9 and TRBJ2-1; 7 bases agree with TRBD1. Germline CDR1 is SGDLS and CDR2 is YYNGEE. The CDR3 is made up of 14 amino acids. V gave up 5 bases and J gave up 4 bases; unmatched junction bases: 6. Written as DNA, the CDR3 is TGTGCCAGCAGTGGACAGGCGATATACAATGAGCAGTTCTTC. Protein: CASSGQAIYNEQFF.